These 32 T cell receptor beta chains share one sample of origin, sequenced in a study of Ad26.COV2.S vaccination and SARS-CoV-2 variants. Treatment given: some 19 received Ad26.COV2.S at low or high dose, single or two shots; about 5 received placebo; per-sample allocation not given. Sampling happened 63 days after the first vaccine or placebo injection. Repertoires were generated with immunoSEQ multiplex PCR, while TCRdb's copy carries only in-frame clones and drops some. The sample carries fewer than 400,000 clones, 85% to 90% recorded once. Sequencing was performed on peripheral blood, taken in a trial of Ad26.COV2.S vaccine versus placebo. These receptors were taken from a person aged 18 to 65 who received the Ad26.COV2.S COVID-19 vaccine or a placebo.

The chain has TRBV9 and TRBJ2-3; perhaps TRBD2 as D (6 bases). This CDR3 has 17 residues. V was clipped by 0 bases and J by 3 bases, with 17 bases between them. Germline values: CDR1 SGDLS, CDR2 YYNGEE. The CDR3 nucleotides are TGTGCCAGCAGCGTAGGCGGAGGGATGGCCGCTACAGATACGCAGTATTTT. Translation gives CASSVGGGMAATDTQYF.

The chain has TRBV11-3 and TRBJ2-5; weak D call: TRBD2 (6 bases). The germline CDR1 and CDR2 sequences are SGHNT and YENEEA. The CDR3 runs 14 residues. Trimming shortened V by 4 bases and J by 5 bases, and 14 bases separated the two germline ends. The DNA of the CDR3 is TGTGCCAGCAGCTCCAGCCGACTAGGGGAGACCCAGTACTTC. It specifies CASSSSRLGETQYF.

The rearrangement links TRBV6-5 to TRBJ1-5; D gene uncertain. This CDR3 comprises 14 residues. The germline V gene encodes CDR1 MNHEY and CDR2 SVGAGI. V shed 4 bases and J shed 2 bases, with 9 bases lying between them. The CDR3 region has the DNA TGTGCCAGCAGTTCCCTCGTCGGCAATCAGCCCCAGCATTTT. This encodes CASSSLVGNQPQHF.

V usage is TRBV5-4 and J usage is TRBJ1-1, with no clear D. The germline V gene has CDR1 SGHNT and CDR2 YYREEE (reference sequence). The CDR3 is 14 residues long. V shed 1 base and J shed 0 bases, with 7 bases lying between them. The CDR3 here is CASSLSFMNTEAFF. CDR3 DNA sequence: TGTGCCAGCAGCTTGTCTTTCATGAACACTGAAGCTTTCTTT.

The rearrangement joins TRBV10-3 to TRBJ1-5, with D maybe TRBD1 (5 bases). CDR1 is ENHRY, CDR2 SYGVKD, per germline. The V end was cut by 4 bases, the J end by 0 bases, with 7 bases between. CDR3 length equals 14 residues. The CDR3 reads CAISGGHSNQPQHF. The CDR3 DNA reads as TGTGCCATCAGTGGTGGACATAGCAATCAGCCCCAGCATTTT.

The chain employs TRBV6-5 and TRBJ2-7; D call uncertain. Trimming removed 0 bases from V and 2 bases from J, with 11 bases in between. Germline lookup yields CDR1 MNHEY and CDR2 SVGAGI. This CDR3 has 15 residues. The CDR3 spells CASSYSVRITYEQYF. As DNA, the CDR3 is TGTGCCAGCAGTTACTCGGTCAGAATCACCTACGAGCAGTACTTC.

This clone has a handful of counts. The genes are TRBV4-3 and TRBJ1-2; TRBD1 matches at 11 bases. The germline gives CDR1 LGHNA, CDR2 YSLEER. V shed 4 bases, J shed 8 bases, and the junction held 9 bases outside the gene matches. CDR3 size: 15 residues. CDR3 sequence: CASSRTGTGGRGYTF. CDR3 coding DNA: TGCGCCAGCAGCCGCACCGGGACAGGGGGAAGGGGCTACACCTTC.

J is TRBJ1-6 and V is TRBV25-1, with D possibly TRBD1 on 6 matching bases. The CDR3 is made up of 13 amino acids. V was clipped by 8 bases and J by 7 bases, with 12 bases between them. Germline V CDR1 and CDR2: MGHDK, SYGVNS. The CDR3 loop reads CASSGAGNSPLHF. The CDR3 DNA is TGTGCCAGCTCGGGGGCAGGGAATTCACCCCTCCACTTT.

The chain has TRBV7-2 and TRBJ1-1; D gene uncertain. The CDR3 loop spans 13 amino acids. CDR1 is SGHTA and CDR2 is FQGNSA in the germline V gene. V lost 1 base and J lost 8, with 11 bases in between. The CDR3 nucleotides read TGTGCCAGCAGCTTAGTCGGCTCTGGAGAAGCTTTCTTT. Its translation: CASSLVGSGEAFF. The whole variable domain, remainder taken from reference TRBV7-2 and TRBJ1-1, is GAGVSQSPSNKVTEKGKDVELRCDPISGHTALYWYRQSLGQGLEFLIYFQGNSAPDKSGLPSDRFSAERTGGSVSTLTIQRTQQEDSAVYLCASSLVGSGEAFFGQGTRLTVV.

The V and J genes are TRBV19 and TRBJ1-5; D remains ambiguous. CDR1 and CDR2 from the germline V gene are LNHDA and SQIVND (reference sequence). CDR3 length: 13 residues. V gave up 8 bases and J gave up 2 bases, with 10 bases separating them. The CDR3 DNA sequence: TGTGCCAGTTCAAGTGGCGGCAATCAGCCCCAGCATTTT. Protein product: CASSSGGNQPQHF. Full variable domain (outside the CDR3, taken from reference TRBV19 and TRBJ1-5): DGGITQSPKYLFRKEGQNVTLSCEQNLNHDAMYWYRQDPGQGLRLIYYSQIVNDFQKGDIAEGYSVSREKKESFPLTVTSAQKNPTAFYLCASSSGGNQPQHFGDGTRLSIL.

The rearrangement joins TRBV7-9 to TRBJ1-4; D uncertain. The CDR3 is made up of 15 amino acids. Trimming stripped 1 base from V and 4 bases from J, with 10 bases between. CDR1 is SEHNR, CDR2 FQNEAQ, per germline (reference sequence). This CDR3 is CASSLDGGRNEKLFF. The DNA for the CDR3 is TGTGCCAGCAGCTTAGATGGAGGGCGTAATGAAAAACTGTTTTTT.

The chain combines TRBV4-3 with TRBJ2-7; TRBD2 agrees at 11 bases. CDR1 and CDR2 (germline): LGHNA, YSLEER. The V segment lost 0 bases and the J segment 3 bases; nucleotides outside the gene matches: 1. The CDR3 sequence is 15 residues long. DNA of the CDR3: TGCGCCAGCAGCCAAGAAGGGACTAGCGGCTACGAGCAGTACTTC. Its translation: CASSQEGTSGYEQYF.

This clone was counted only a few times. The CDR3: CASSLPRGLTNTGELFF. The CDR3 region has the DNA TGTGCCAGCAGCCTGCCTCGGGGTTTGACCAACACCGGGGAGCTGTTTTTT. The chain links TRBV3-1 (or the pseudogene TRBV3-2) to TRBJ2-2; D might be TRBD2 (5 bases). The CDR3 covers 17 residues. CDR1 and CDR2 (germline): LGHDT, YNNKEL (reference sequence). The V gene lost 4 bases and the J gene lost 2 bases, with 17 bases spanning the gap.

In this sample, this clone turned up a few times. The chain is built from TRBV4-2 and TRBJ1-6, with a weak D call TRBD1 (5 bases). CDR3 length: 16 amino acids. V lost 4 bases, J lost 6 bases, and 16 bases lay in between. Germline values: CDR1 LGHNA, CDR2 YNFKEQ. CDR3 sequence (DNA): TGTGCCAGCAGCCCTACCCAGCAGGGTTTTAATTCACCCCTCCACTTT. Protein: CASSPTQQGFNSPLHF.

The chain links TRBV5-1 to TRBJ1-2, with TRBD1 identical over 7 bases. Germline CDR1 reads SGHRS; CDR2 reads YFSETQ. J was trimmed by 8 bases and V by 5 bases; bases with no gene match: 6. This CDR3 is built from 12 residues. DNA of the CDR3: TGCGCCAGCAGTTACAGGGGAGAGGGCTACACCTTC. As protein: CASSYRGEGYTF.

The J gene is TRBJ2-1, the V gene TRBV5-1; no definite D call. V gave up 4 bases and J gave up 2 bases, with 13 bases separating them. Germline CDR1 reads SGHRS; CDR2 reads YFSETQ. CDR3 length equals 15 residues. The CDR3 loop is CASSPLSTAYNEQFF. For the CDR3, the DNA is TGCGCCAGCAGCCCCTTATCGACGGCCTACAATGAGCAGTTCTTC.

The chain uses TRBV5-1 and TRBJ2-5; 8 positions match TRBD2. Looked up from germline, CDR1 is SGHRS and CDR2 is YFSETQ. This CDR3 is built from 15 residues. The V segment lost 0 bases and the J segment 6 bases; nucleotides outside the gene matches: 7. CDR3 DNA sequence: TGCGCCAGCAGCTTGGCTGCGGGGGGCTGGCAGACCCAGTACTTC. It encodes CASSLAAGGWQTQYF.

The chain uses TRBV3-1 (or the pseudogene TRBV3-2) and TRBJ2-7; 9 bases agree with TRBD2. CDR1 is LGHDT and CDR2 is YNNKEL in the germline V gene (reference sequence). The CDR3 is 14 residues long. J lost 7 bases, V lost 1 base, and 5 bases had no gene match. In DNA form, the CDR3 reads TGTGCCAGCAGCCAAGTAGCGGGGGCGGAGGAGCAGTACTTC. This codes for CASSQVAGAEEQYF.

The chain links TRBV5-4 to TRBJ2-1; maybe TRBD1 (6 bases). CDR3 length: 15 amino acids. Germline CDR1 is SGHNT and CDR2 is YYREEE (reference sequence). V gave up 0 bases and J gave up 7 bases, with 14 bases separating them. The CDR3 loop reads CASSLGGDKGNEQFF. CDR3 nucleotide sequence: TGTGCCAGCAGCTTGGGAGGGGACAAAGGGAATGAGCAGTTCTTC.

The J gene is TRBJ2-7, the V gene TRBV10-2; 9 bases line up with TRBD1. The junction had 3 bases not matched to a gene; V was cut back by 9 bases and J by 3 bases. Germline CDR1 WSHSY, CDR2 SAAADI. The CDR3 extends over 12 amino acids. CDR3 loop: CASRTGVYEQYF. The CDR3 nucleotides read TGCGCCAGTCGGACAGGGGTCTACGAGCAGTACTTC.

The rearrangement links TRBV3-1 (or the pseudogene TRBV3-2) to TRBJ2-7; 11 bases match TRBD2. Germline V lookup: CDR1 LGHDT, CDR2 YNNKEL (reference sequence). The V segment lost 1 base and the J segment 0 bases; nucleotides outside the gene matches: 5. The CDR3 contains 17 residues. This CDR3 is CASSQGGTSGSSYEQYF. The CDR3 nucleotides are TGTGCCAGCAGCCAAGGGGGGACTAGCGGTTCCTCCTACGAGCAGTACTTC.

The gene calls are TRBV4-1 and TRBJ1-5; 7 bases agree with TRBD1. V dropped 4 bases and J dropped 3; count of bases not matched to a gene: 12. This CDR3 spans 17 amino acids. CDR1 is MGHRA, CDR2 YSYEKL, per germline. The CDR3 nucleotides are TGCGCCAGCAGCCGGTCGCCGAGGCAGGGGGTCAATCAGCCCCAGCATTTT. Translation: CASSRSPRQGVNQPQHF.

The V and J genes are TRBV9 and TRBJ2-7; TRBD1 matches at 12 bases. Germline assignment: CDR1 SGDLS and CDR2 YYNGEE. The CDR3 length is 18 residues. J was trimmed by 1 base and V by 1 base; bases with no gene match: 9. CDR3 sequence (DNA): TGTGCCAGCAGCGTAAGCGGGACAGGGGGCAAAGGGTCCTACGAGCAGTACTTC. This encodes CASSVSGTGGKGSYEQYF.

The genes are TRBV7-2 and TRBJ1-4, with unresolved D. From germline, CDR1 is SGHTA and CDR2 FQGNSA. The ends were cut back, 1 base at V and 10 bases at J, with 13 bases in the middle. The CDR3 contains 14 residues. The CDR3 sequence is CASSLEWAQGKLFF. CDR3 bases: TGTGCCAGCAGCTTAGAGTGGGCCCAAGGAAAACTGTTTTTT.

J is TRBJ2-5 and V is TRBV9; D is uncertain. Germline CDR1 SGDLS, CDR2 YYNGEE. The CDR3 runs 12 residues. The V end lost 4 bases, the J end lost 1 base, and 5 bases lay between the germline ends. CDR3 sequence reads: CASSLTQETQYF. The DNA for the CDR3 is TGTGCCAGCAGCCTAACCCAAGAGACCCAGTACTTC.

J is TRBJ1-2 and V is TRBV7-2; the D gene is possibly TRBD1 (5 bases). This CDR3 comprises 14 residues. Germline-derived CDR1 and CDR2 are SGHTA and FQGNSA. Trimming removed 4 bases at V and 4 bases at J, with 13 bases between. CDR3 bases: TGTGCCAGCAGCTCGCGCACAGGCCCCTATGGCTACACCTTC. The encoded protein is CASSSRTGPYGYTF.

The chain employs TRBV25-1 and TRBJ1-1, with 9 bases fitting TRBD1. The CDR3 covers 15 residues. J was trimmed by 5 bases and V by 4 bases; bases with no gene match: 8. The germline V gene has CDR1 MGHDK and CDR2 SYGVNS. The CDR3 DNA sequence: TGTGCCAGCAGTGTTGGGACAGGGAGGGGTACTGAAGCTTTCTTT. It encodes CASSVGTGRGTEAFF.

This clone was observed a few times. The chain joins TRBV9 to TRBJ1-1; D is unclear. V shed 2 bases and J shed 4 bases, with 15 bases lying between them. Per the germline V gene, CDR1 is SGDLS and CDR2 is YYNGEE. This CDR3 is built from 15 residues. CDR3 region: CASSVSVGGSTEAFF. The CDR3 coding sequence is TGTGCCAGCAGCGTGTCAGTGGGCGGAAGCACTGAAGCTTTCTTT.

J is TRBJ1-1 and V is TRBV18; D is uncertain. The CDR3 sequence is 13 residues long. The V end lost 2 bases, the J end lost 4 bases, and 8 bases lay between the germline ends. CDR1 and CDR2 (germline): KGHSH, LQKENI. CDR3 in amino acids: CASSPSRGTEAFF. The CDR3 DNA follows: TGTGCCAGCTCACCATCCCGGGGCACTGAAGCTTTCTTT.

This clone was picked up one time. V and J are TRBV7-9 and TRBJ1-4; D possibly corresponds to TRBD1 (5 bases). The germline V gene encodes CDR1 SEHNR and CDR2 FQNEAQ (reference sequence). The CDR3 extends over 14 amino acids. V was trimmed by 5 bases and J by 3 bases, leaving 10 bases between them. CDR3 residues: CASSPGGANEKLFF. The CDR3, as DNA: TGTGCCAGCAGCCCCGGGGGGGCTAATGAAAAACTGTTTTTT.

The rearrangement links TRBV3-1 (or the pseudogene TRBV3-2) to TRBJ1-3; D is possibly TRBD1 (6 bases). Germline V gene sequence: CDR1 LGHDT, CDR2 YNNKEL (reference sequence). The CDR3 consists of 15 residues. V shed 4 bases and J shed 0 bases, with 10 bases lying between them. As DNA, the CDR3 is TGTGCCAGCAGCCCCTTGGACAGCTCTGGAAACACCATATATTTT. This gives the protein CASSPLDSSGNTIYF.

The chain couples TRBV5-4 to TRBJ2-3; the D gene is possibly TRBD2 (5 bases). V lost 1 base and J 3 bases, leaving 9 bases between the germline ends. The CDR3 totals 14 residues. The germline V gene encodes CDR1 SGHNT and CDR2 YYREEE (reference sequence). CDR3 in DNA: TGTGCCAGCAGCTTGCCGGGGTGGACAGATACGCAGTATTTT. Its protein is CASSLPGWTDTQYF.